This TCR delta chain was profiled in a study of gamma-delta chains in newborns, infants, children. About the study: Microbial exposure reportedly drives polyclonal innate γδ T cell expansion after birth.

TCRdb repeated clone calling on the reads with CATT. The profile shows 14,000 to 15,000 delta-chain clones, roughly 7% of them singletons. In this sample, this clone turned up a few times. CDR3 length: 22 amino acids. The V segment lost 5 bases and the J segment 0 bases; nucleotides outside the gene matches: 27. Germline loops: CDR1 TSWWSYY, CDR2 QGS. The sequenced sample consisted of blood. This clonotype originated in a child who was a newborn, infant or young child, either healthy, febrile or measles-vaccinated (not recorded which). This chain joins TRDV1 and TRDJ1, with 7 bases that match TRDD3. CDR3 in amino acids: CALGITASNTSYWGRYTDKLIF. Here the CDR3 DNA reads TGTGCTCTTGGGATAACGGCTTCCAATACCTCGTACTGGGGAAGGTACACCGATAAACTCATCTTT.